Presented here are 28 T cell receptor beta chains from one specimen sequenced in a study of response to subunit inactivated influenza vaccine. TCRdb re-analysed the RT-PCR reads in MiXCR, keeping a single row per CDR3 protein. Of roughly 710,000 distinct CDR3 sequences listed, about 15% are singletons. The sequencing used PBMCs from blood, collected approximately 15 days before vaccination. The receptors shown here come from a man aged 45-65 years who received an inactivated influenza vaccine.

This clonotype came up many times. Written as DNA, the CDR3 is TGTGCCTGGAGTGGCCCTAGCGGGGGTTGGGATACGCAGTATTTT. As protein: CAWSGPSGGWDTQYF. The V call is TRBV30, the J call TRBJ2-3, with 10 positions matching TRBD2. V shed 1 base and J 6 bases; nucleotides not matched to a gene: 7. Germline V gene sequence: CDR1 GTSNPN, CDR2 SVGIG (reference sequence). CDR3 length equals 15 residues.

This clonotype was seen a few times. This chain joins TRBV7-9 and TRBJ1-5; 7 positions agree with TRBD1. The CDR3 length is 17 residues. J lost 0 bases, V lost 4 bases, and 9 bases had no gene match. CDR1 SEHNR and CDR2 FQNEAQ come from the germline V gene (reference sequence). Written as DNA, the CDR3 is TGTGCCAGCAGCTCCAGCAGACAGGGTTTTAGCAATCAGCCCCAGCATTTT. Its translation is CASSSSRQGFSNQPQHF. The variable domain in full, completed from reference TRBV7-9 and TRBJ1-5, reads DTGVSQNPRHKITKRGQNVTFRCDPISEHNRLYWYRQTLGQGPEFLTYFQNEAQLEKSRLLSDRFSAERPKGSFSTLEIQRTEQGDSAMYLCASSSSRQGFSNQPQHFGDGTRLSIL.

This clonotype was found many times. V usage is TRBV5-6 and J usage is TRBJ1-4, with D tentatively TRBD1 (5 bases). The V and J ends lost 4 bases and 8 bases respectively, with 21 bases between them. Germline V gene lookup returns CDR1 SGHDT and CDR2 YYEEEE. The CDR3 is made up of 16 amino acids. CDR3 residues: CASSHGGSRKDEKLFF. The DNA for the CDR3 is TGTGCCAGCAGCCATGGGGGGAGCCGTAAGGACGAAAAACTGTTTTTT.

This clonotype was picked up a small number of times. This sequence joins TRBV7-9 and TRBJ2-7; 9 nucleotides line up with TRBD1. The CDR3 contains 15 residues. In germline, CDR1 is SEHNR, CDR2 FQNEAQ (reference sequence). V was clipped by 3 bases and J by 5 bases; unmatched bases: 8. The CDR3 region is CASSFPGTGSDEQYF. CDR3 DNA sequence: TGTGCCAGCAGCTTCCCCGGGACAGGGTCTGACGAGCAGTACTTC.

The V and J genes are TRBV29-1 and TRBJ2-3; 9 bases line up with TRBD1. The germline V gene has CDR1 SQVTM and CDR2 ANQGSEA. The CDR3 totals 16 residues. Trimming cost V 2 bases and J 4 bases; bases outside gene matches: 10. The CDR3 nucleotides read TGCAGCGTTGAACCCTGGGACAGGGCTGGCCCAGATACGCAGTATTTT. Amino acid sequence: CSVEPWDRAGPDTQYF.

The V gene is TRBV10-3, the J gene TRBJ1-5; D is perhaps TRBD1 (5 bases). CDR1 and CDR2 (germline): ENHRY, SYGVKD. V lost 3 bases and J 2 bases, leaving 17 bases between the germline ends. The CDR3 extends over 17 amino acids. DNA for the CDR3: TGTGCCATCAGTGAATGGTCGGGGGATCCTCGCAATCAGCCCCAGCATTTT. It encodes CAISEWSGDPRNQPQHF.

This clonotype has ten or more counts. V is TRBV2 and J is TRBJ2-7, with no clear D. The germline V gene encodes CDR1 SNHLY and CDR2 FYNNEI. Trimming cost V 4 bases and J 9 bases, with 10 bases left between them. The CDR3 is 11 amino acids. CDR3 loop: CASSVYQGQYF. The CDR3 DNA follows: TGTGCCAGCAGTGTGTACCAAGGGCAGTACTTC.

This clonotype was detected only a few times. The chain has TRBV6-1 and TRBJ2-6; D remains unclear. V shed 6 bases and J shed 4 bases, with 13 bases lying between them. The CDR3 is 15 residues long. Germline lookup yields CDR1 MNHNS and CDR2 SASEGT. The CDR3 loop is CASSNSYLGANVLTF. The CDR3 DNA reads TGTGCCAGCAGCAACAGCTATTTGGGGGCCAACGTCCTGACTTTC.

This sequence joins TRBV6-2 or TRBV6-3 and TRBJ2-6; D assignment may be TRBD1 or TRBD2 (5 bases each). The V and J ends lost 10 bases and 0 bases respectively, with 16 bases between them. Germline CDR1 and CDR2: MNHEY and SVGEGT. The CDR3 runs to 16 residues. This CDR3 is CATLGRGGSGANVLTF. CDR3 DNA: TGTGCCACCCTAGGTCGGGGCGGCTCTGGGGCCAACGTCCTGACTTTC.

This clonotype was picked up many times. The rearrangement links TRBV9 to TRBJ2-1; 10 bases align to TRBD2. The CDR3 totals 16 residues. CDR1 SGDLS and CDR2 YYNGEE come from the germline V gene. With V trimmed by 4 bases and J by 7 bases, 11 bases remained unmatched. CDR3 bases: TGTGCCAGCAGCCAATCAAGCGGGAGGGCTGGTAATGAGCAGTTCTTC. This encodes CASSQSSGRAGNEQFF. Drawing the rest from reference TRBV9 and TRBJ2-1, the complete variable domain is DSGVTQTPKHLITATGQRVTLRCSPRSGDLSVYWYQQSLDQGLQFLIQYYNGEERAKGNILERFSAQQFPDLHSELNLSSLELGDSALYFCASSQSSGRAGNEQFFGPGTRLTVL.

This clonotype occurred a few times. V gene TRBV29-1 combines with J gene TRBJ2-6, with 9 bases matching TRBD1. Looked up from germline, CDR1 is SQVTM and CDR2 is ANQGSEA. V shed 7 bases and J 2 bases; nucleotides not matched to a gene: 3. The CDR3 totals 14 residues. DNA of the CDR3: TGCAGCGCCAGACAGGGGGCTGGGGCCAACGTCCTGACTTTC. Protein: CSARQGAGANVLTF.

V and J are TRBV20-1 and TRBJ1-4, with D perhaps matching TRBD1 (5 bases). CDR1 and CDR2 (germline): DFQATT, SNEGSKA (reference sequence). This CDR3 is built from 14 residues. The V end was cut by 3 bases, the J end by 4 bases, with 12 bases between. This chain's CDR3 is CSASPGRGNEKLFF. In DNA form, the CDR3 reads TGCAGTGCTAGCCCGGGACGGGGTAATGAAAAACTGTTTTTT.

This sequence joins TRBV6-1 and TRBJ2-7; D assignment may be TRBD1 or TRBD2 (5 bases each). The ends were cut back, 6 bases at V and 4 bases at J, with 13 bases in the middle. Germline loops: CDR1 MNHNS, CDR2 SASEGT. The CDR3 spans 13 residues. The CDR3 spells CASSSGRKYEQYF. The CDR3 DNA reads TGTGCCAGCAGCTCAGGGAGAAAGTACGAGCAGTACTTC.

This clonotype has just a few counts. The chain employs TRBV6-2 or TRBV6-3 and TRBJ2-1; D could derive from TRBD1 or TRBD2 (5 bases each). The germline V gene encodes CDR1 MNHEY and CDR2 SVGEGT. Trimming cost V 3 bases and J 4 bases, with 16 bases left between them. The CDR3 runs 16 residues. The CDR3 spells CASSYRPPGPYNEQFF. The DNA of the CDR3 is TGTGCCAGCAGTTATCGGCCTCCGGGACCTTACAATGAGCAGTTCTTC.

This clonotype has a handful of counts. The rearrangement uses TRBV15 and TRBJ1-5; tentative D call: TRBD1 (5 bases). Trimming pared 1 base from V and 4 bases from J, leaving 14 bases between. The CDR3 runs 16 residues. Germline CDR1 and CDR2: LNHNV and YYDKDF (reference sequence). The CDR3 here is CATSRGGRGLNQPQHF. CDR3 coding DNA: TGTGCCACCAGCAGAGGAGGTAGGGGTTTAAATCAGCCCCAGCATTTT.

A few counts support this clonotype. The chain uses TRBV18 and TRBJ2-5; 7 bases are a match to TRBD1. V lost 4 bases, J lost 0 bases, and 14 bases stayed unmatched. The germline CDR1 and CDR2 sequences are KGHSH and LQKENI. The CDR3 length is 18 residues. CDR3 loop: CASSLGDRPTLYQETQYF. The CDR3 nucleotides read TGTGCCAGCTCACTAGGGGACAGACCCACCTTGTACCAAGAGACCCAGTACTTC.

This clonotype was found a few times. V gene TRBV18 combines with J gene TRBJ2-1; 13 bases agree with TRBD2. After removal of 5 bases from V and 7 bases from J, the junction contained 8 bases not matched to a gene. Germline V gene data show CDR1 as KGHSH and CDR2 as LQKENI. The CDR3 totals 16 residues. The CDR3 sequence is CASSEPGLAGTNEQFF. The DNA for the CDR3 is TGTGCCAGCTCAGAGCCGGGACTAGCGGGAACAAATGAGCAGTTCTTC.

The chain carries TRBV9 and TRBJ2-7; 7 bases align to TRBD1. The V gene's germline CDR1 is SGDLS and CDR2 YYNGEE. The CDR3 sequence is 14 residues long. The V segment lost 3 bases and the J segment 4 bases; nucleotides outside the gene matches: 7. This chain's CDR3 is CASSAEGQLYEQYF. CDR3 DNA: TGTGCCAGCAGCGCAGAGGGACAGCTTTACGAGCAGTACTTC.

A few counts support this clonotype. The chain combines TRBV29-1 with TRBJ2-7; TRBD1 matches at 7 bases. Looked up from germline, CDR1 is SQVTM and CDR2 is ANQGSEA. Unmatched junction bases numbered 11, after V lost 6 bases and J lost 3 bases. This CDR3 comprises 14 residues. The CDR3 DNA reads TGCAGCGTCATCAGACAGGGAAAACTCTACGAGCAGTACTTC. Amino acid sequence: CSVIRQGKLYEQYF.

The V gene is TRBV7-8, the J gene TRBJ2-7; 8 nucleotides agree with TRBD1. V shed 5 bases, J shed 0 bases, and the junction held 12 bases outside the gene matches. CDR3 size: 17 residues. CDR1 is SGHVS, CDR2 FQNEAQ, per germline. The CDR3 region is CASSPGTGSVGSYEQYF. CDR3 nucleotides: TGTGCCAGCAGCCCGGGGACAGGTTCGGTGGGCTCCTACGAGCAGTACTTC.

This clonotype was seen only a few times. This chain connects TRBV11-2 to TRBJ2-1, with D tentatively TRBD2 (6 bases). There are 14 residues in the CDR3. Germline V lookup: CDR1 SGHAT, CDR2 FQNNGV. With 3 bases removed from V and 3 bases from J, the gap between germline ends came to 9 bases. The CDR3 nucleotides read TGTGCCAGCAGCTTCCGCGGGAACTACAATGAGCAGTTCTTC. Its translation: CASSFRGNYNEQFF.

The chain employs TRBV29-1 and TRBJ2-7; D might be TRBD1 or TRBD2, each matching 5 bases. Trimming took off 7 bases at V and 3 bases at J, with 16 bases between the two ends. Germline assignment: CDR1 SQVTM and CDR2 ANQGSEA. The CDR3 is 13 residues long. CDR3 nucleotides: TGCAGCGGGGACGGCCCAGTTTTCTACGAGCAGTACTTC. This encodes CSGDGPVFYEQYF.

This clonotype was detected many times. The rearrangement joins TRBV29-1 to TRBJ2-1, with 11 positions matching TRBD1. CDR1 and CDR2 (germline): SQVTM, ANQGSEA. J gave up 4 bases and V 7 bases, and 6 bases lay outside the gene matches. There are 14 residues in the CDR3. The CDR3 DNA follows: TGCAGCGGGACGGACAGGGGGCGTTACAATGAGCAGTTCTTC. The encoded protein is CSGTDRGRYNEQFF.

This clonotype was observed a few times. The J gene is TRBJ1-2, the V gene TRBV28, with a possible D match to TRBD1 (5 bases). Trimming took 1 base from V and 8 from J, leaving 23 bases between them. CDR1 is MDHEN and CDR2 is SYDVKM in the germline V gene. The CDR3 loop spans 17 amino acids. DNA for the CDR3: TGTGCCAGCAGTTTATTGGGGGGGGGGTATCCCAGCGGCGGCTACACCTTC. Translating gives CASSLLGGGYPSGGYTF.

This clonotype occurred a few times. This sequence joins TRBV3-1 and TRBJ2-7; possible D gene TRBD2, 6 bases. CDR3 length: 16 amino acids. Trimming removed 3 bases at V and 0 bases at J, with 15 bases between. Germline loops: CDR1 LGHDT, CDR2 YNNKEL (reference sequence). The CDR3 DNA follows: TGTGCCAGCAGCCAGGCCCTAGCGCATAGCTCCTACGAGCAGTACTTC. As protein: CASSQALAHSSYEQYF.

To note about this clonotype: One junction end does not reproduce the germline sequence, and a read error may be involved. The chain is built from TRBV7-7 and TRBJ2-1; D is ambiguous. The CDR3 totals 16 residues. Germline V gene data show CDR1 as SSHAT and CDR2 as FNYEAQ (reference sequence). CDR3 DNA sequence: TGTGCTAGCAGCTCATGGACGCAACCCTCCTACAATGAGCAGTTCTTC. Protein: CASSSWTQPSYNEQFF.

J is TRBJ2-2 and V is TRBV19; D gene uncertain. V dropped 10 bases and J dropped 1 base, with 10 bases sitting between them. Germline CDR1 reads LNHDA; CDR2 reads SQIVND (reference sequence). This CDR3 spans 13 amino acids. The CDR3 sequence is CATKNKNTGELFF. The CDR3 region has the DNA TGTGCCACCAAAAATAAGAACACCGGGGAGCTGTTTTTT.

This clonotype was detected a few times. The rearrangement joins TRBV7-2 to TRBJ2-6; the D is unclear. The germline V gene encodes CDR1 SGHTA and CDR2 FQGNSA. Trimming took off 0 bases at V and 0 bases at J, with 9 bases between the two ends. The CDR3 covers 17 residues. Written as DNA, the CDR3 is TGTGCCAGCAGCTTAGCCCGGGCCGGCTCTGGGGCCAACGTCCTGACTTTC. Its translation is CASSLARAGSGANVLTF.